A selection of T cell receptor beta chains follows, all from one sample in a study of T-cell memory formation after mild COVID-19. Each CDR3 protein gets one entry after TCRdb re-called the 5' RACE reads with MiXCR. This sample has over 400,000 distinct CDR3 sequences, with 20% to 30% found just once. The sequenced sample consisted of PBMCs or a T cell subset sorted from them (not recorded which). These receptor sequences come from an adult woman who had mild COVID-19 (a few samples of this study predate the infection). Cell type and time point are not known. CDR3s include the opening cysteine and the closing phenylalanine or tryptophan. A D gene is named only where the DNA matches it firmly. Expanded clones are given a class, and other clones once, few, many or no size at all.

abundance: .
v_gene: TRBV5-4
d_gene: .
len: 13
j_gene: TRBJ2-5
CDR3nt: TGTGCCAGCAGTGGACAGTTCCAAGAGACCCAGTACTTC
CDR3aa: CASSGQFQETQYF

abundance: .
v_gene: TRBV20-1
d_gene: TRBD1
len: 14
j_gene: TRBJ1-2
CDR3nt: TGCAGTGCCGCGGAGGACAGGTTGGGCTATGGCTACACCTTC
CDR3aa: CSAAEDRLGYGYTF

abundance: few
v_gene: TRBV20-1
d_gene: .
len: 12
j_gene: TRBJ1-1
CDR3nt: TGCAGTGCACCCCCAGCGAACACTGAAGCTTTCTTT
CDR3aa: CSAPPANTEAFF

abundance: .
v_gene: TRBV14
d_gene: .
len: 14
j_gene: TRBJ1-4
CDR3nt: TGTGCCAGCAGCTCCCGTAGCGGGGGTGAAAAACTGTTTTTT
CDR3aa: CASSSRSGGEKLFF

abundance: .
v_gene: TRBV29-1
d_gene: TRBD1
len: 15
j_gene: TRBJ2-7
CDR3nt: TGCAGCGTGGATTCGGACAGGGGTTTTGCGGGGGAGCAGTACTTC
CDR3aa: CSVDSDRGFAGEQYF

abundance: .
v_gene: TRBV12-3/TRBV12-4
d_gene: TRBD2
len: 15
j_gene: TRBJ2-3
CDR3nt: TGTGCCAGCATCCTGACTAGCGCTTACACAGATACGCAGTATTTT
CDR3aa: CASILTSAYTDTQYF

abundance: .
v_gene: TRBV6-5
d_gene: .
len: 13
j_gene: TRBJ1-1
CDR3nt: TGTGCCAGCAGTTACCGAGACGGCACTGAAGCTTTCTTT
CDR3aa: CASSYRDGTEAFF

abundance: .
v_gene: TRBV12-3/TRBV12-4
d_gene: TRBD2
len: 17
j_gene: TRBJ2-4
CDR3nt: TGTGCCAGCAGTTTAGGACTAGCGGGAATAGCCAAAAACATTCAGTACTTC
CDR3aa: CASSLGLAGIAKNIQYF

abundance: few
v_gene: TRBV7-9
d_gene: .
len: 16
j_gene: TRBJ2-6
CDR3nt: TGTGCCAGCAGCCCATGGGGGGATCCTGGGGCCAACGTCCTGACTTTC
CDR3aa: CASSPWGDPGANVLTF

abundance: few
v_gene: TRBV6-5
d_gene: TRBD1
len: 14
j_gene: TRBJ1-2
CDR3nt: TGTGCCAGCAGTAAACGACAGGGAACCTATGGCTACACCTTC
CDR3aa: CASSKRQGTYGYTF

abundance: few
v_gene: TRBV12-3/TRBV12-4
d_gene: TRBD2
len: 15
j_gene: TRBJ2-1
CDR3nt: TGTGCCAGCAGTCCGCCTAGCGGGACTTACAATGAGCAGTTCTTC
CDR3aa: CASSPPSGTYNEQFF

abundance: .
v_gene: TRBV7-6
d_gene: .
len: 14
j_gene: TRBJ2-7
CDR3nt: TGTGCCAGCAGCGCCGGACGCGGCTCCTACGAGCAGTACTTC
CDR3aa: CASSAGRGSYEQYF

abundance: .
v_gene: TRBV7-2
d_gene: .
len: 14
j_gene: TRBJ2-7
CDR3nt: TGTGCCAGCAGCTTAGCTCACAGGGACCACGAGCAGTACTTC
CDR3aa: CASSLAHRDHEQYF

abundance: .
v_gene: TRBV4-3
d_gene: TRBD2
len: 18
j_gene: TRBJ2-7
CDR3nt: TGCGCCAGCAGCCCCTATCTGACTAGCGGGGGAAACTCCTACGAGCAGTACTTC
CDR3aa: CASSPYLTSGGNSYEQYF

abundance: many
v_gene: TRBV12-3/TRBV12-4
d_gene: TRBD1
len: 12
j_gene: TRBJ2-7
CDR3nt: TGTGCCAGCAGTGAAAACAGGGGCGAGCAGTACTTC
CDR3aa: CASSENRGEQYF

abundance: many
v_gene: TRBV5-1
d_gene: .
len: 19
j_gene: TRBJ2-7
CDR3nt: TGCGCCAGCAGCTTGGTTTATGGGAGCCGAACTACCGACTCCTACGAGCAGTACTTC
CDR3aa: CASSLVYGSRTTDSYEQYF

abundance: few
v_gene: TRBV5-4
d_gene: TRBD1
len: 15
j_gene: TRBJ2-2
CDR3nt: TGTGCCAGCAGCCCGGGACAGGGGAGCACCGGGGAGCTGTTTTTT
CDR3aa: CASSPGQGSTGELFF

abundance: many
v_gene: TRBV5-5
d_gene: TRBD2
len: 13
j_gene: TRBJ2-2
CDR3nt: TGTGCCAGCAGTGTAGCGGGATTCGGGGAGCTGTTTTTT
CDR3aa: CASSVAGFGELFF

abundance: .
v_gene: TRBV5-6
d_gene: TRBD1
len: 14
j_gene: TRBJ1-2
CDR3nt: TGTGCCAGCAGCTTCCGGACAGGGAATGGTGGCTACACCTTC
CDR3aa: CASSFRTGNGGYTF

abundance: .
v_gene: TRBV6-1
d_gene: .
len: 16
j_gene: TRBJ1-6
CDR3nt: TGTGCCAGCAGTGATGGAGTTACAAGCGGTAATTCACCCCTCCACTTT
CDR3aa: CASSDGVTSGNSPLHF

abundance: .
v_gene: TRBV4-2
d_gene: .
len: 13
j_gene: TRBJ1-5
CDR3nt: TGTGCCAGCAGCCAAGATCAGATGGAGCCCCAGCATTTT
CDR3aa: CASSQDQMEPQHF

abundance: few
v_gene: TRBV5-1
d_gene: TRBD1
len: 16
j_gene: TRBJ2-1
CDR3nt: TGCGCCAGCAGCTGGTACGCCGGGACAGGGGACAATGAGCAGTTCTTC
CDR3aa: CASSWYAGTGDNEQFF

abundance: .
v_gene: TRBV25-1
d_gene: TRBD2
len: 14
j_gene: TRBJ2-3
CDR3nt: TGTGCCAGCAGACTAGCGGGGGTGAAAGATACGCAGTATTTT
CDR3aa: CASRLAGVKDTQYF

abundance: .
v_gene: TRBV7-8
d_gene: .
len: 13
j_gene: TRBJ1-5
CDR3nt: TGTGCCAGCGCGGCGACAGCAAATCAGCCCCAGCATTTT
CDR3aa: CASAATANQPQHF

abundance: .
v_gene: TRBV12-3/TRBV12-4
d_gene: .
len: 14
j_gene: TRBJ2-1
CDR3nt: TGTGCCAGCAACCTCGACATCTCCTACAATGAGCAGTTCTTC
CDR3aa: CASNLDISYNEQFF

abundance: .
v_gene: TRBV24-1
d_gene: TRBD2
len: 17
j_gene: TRBJ2-7
CDR3nt: TGTGCCACCAGTGATGCCGGGTCTAGCGGGAGCGCGAGCGAGCAGTACTTC
CDR3aa: CATSDAGSSGSASEQYF

abundance: .
v_gene: TRBV30
d_gene: .
len: 12
j_gene: TRBJ2-7
CDR3nt: TGTGCCTGGAGTGAGTCCTCCTACGAGCAGTACTTC
CDR3aa: CAWSESSYEQYF

abundance: .
v_gene: TRBV4-2
d_gene: TRBD1
len: 14
j_gene: TRBJ2-1
CDR3nt: TGTGCCAGCAGCCAGTTTGGACAGGGGCGTGAGCAGTTCTTC
CDR3aa: CASSQFGQGREQFF

abundance: .
v_gene: TRBV7-3
d_gene: .
len: 15
j_gene: TRBJ2-3
CDR3nt: TGTGCCAGCAGCTCCGCTGGCGGGAGCACAGATACGCAGTATTTT
CDR3aa: CASSSAGGSTDTQYF

abundance: .
v_gene: TRBV9
d_gene: .
len: 13
j_gene: TRBJ1-2
CDR3nt: TGTGCCAGCAGCGTTCGATGGAACTATGGCTACACCTTC
CDR3aa: CASSVRWNYGYTF

abundance: .
v_gene: TRBV12-3/TRBV12-4
d_gene: .
len: 13
j_gene: TRBJ2-7
CDR3nt: TGTGCCAGCACGGGTGGTGCCTCCTACGAGCAGTACTTC
CDR3aa: CASTGGASYEQYF

abundance: .
v_gene: TRBV6-5
d_gene: .
len: 15
j_gene: TRBJ2-7
CDR3nt: TGTGCCAGCAGTTCCTTGGGGGGCTTGTCCTACGAGCAGTACTTC
CDR3aa: CASSSLGGLSYEQYF

abundance: few
v_gene: TRBV11-2
d_gene: .
len: 19
j_gene: TRBJ2-1
CDR3nt: TGTGCCAGCAGCCCACCCGGGGTGTGGGGGACGAGCTCCTACAATGAGCAGTTCTTC
CDR3aa: CASSPPGVWGTSSYNEQFF

abundance: .
v_gene: TRBV18
d_gene: .
len: 14
j_gene: TRBJ2-2
CDR3nt: TGTGCCAGCTCACAGAGCACTCCCACCGGGGAGCTGTTTTTT
CDR3aa: CASSQSTPTGELFF

abundance: .
v_gene: TRBV10-3
d_gene: .
len: 14
j_gene: TRBJ1-6
CDR3nt: TGTGCCATCAGACGGGACTTTGGGGGTTCACCCCTCCACTTT
CDR3aa: CAIRRDFGGSPLHF

abundance: .
v_gene: TRBV7-9
d_gene: TRBD2
len: 15
j_gene: TRBJ2-1
CDR3nt: TGTGCCAGCAGCCGGGGGGGTTTGACCTACAATGAGCAGTTCTTC
CDR3aa: CASSRGGLTYNEQFF

abundance: many
v_gene: TRBV7-7
d_gene: .
len: 14
j_gene: TRBJ2-7
CDR3nt: TGTGCTAGCAGCCCAGGCCCGGGTTCCTACGAGCAGTACTTC
CDR3aa: CASSPGPGSYEQYF

abundance: .
v_gene: TRBV24-1
d_gene: .
len: 14
j_gene: TRBJ2-7
CDR3nt: TGTGCCACCAGTGATTTGGGTGAGGCAGACGAGCAGTACTTC
CDR3aa: CATSDLGEADEQYF

abundance: .
v_gene: TRBV2
d_gene: .
len: 15
j_gene: TRBJ2-5
CDR3nt: TGTGCCAGCAGTGCCGGGACAAATGTCCAAGAGACCCAGTACTTC
CDR3aa: CASSAGTNVQETQYF

abundance: .
v_gene: TRBV6-2/TRBV6-3
d_gene: TRBD1
len: 13
j_gene: TRBJ1-1
CDR3nt: TGTGCCAGCAGTTGGGGACAGGGGCGGCAAGCTTTCTTT
CDR3aa: CASSWGQGRQAFF